The 6 T cell receptor beta chains presented below share a single source sample, sequenced in a study of T cell responses to AZD1222 COVID-19 vaccine. Sequencing used immunoSEQ multiplex PCR; TCRdb keeps in-frame clones, though not all of them. There are around 130,000 clones in the sample; 75% to 95% occur only once, and about 2.1% lies in the top ten. This sample comprised peripheral blood, obtained 28 days after the second AZD1222 dose. These receptors were taken from an adult who received the AZD1222 COVID-19 vaccine.

The chain uses TRBV7-2 and TRBJ2-2; D possibly corresponds to TRBD1 (5 bases). Trimming stripped 4 bases from V and 3 bases from J, with 12 bases between. The CDR3 is 15 amino acids. CDR1 and CDR2 from the germline V gene are SGHTA and FQGNSA. The CDR3 nucleotides read TGTGCCAGCAGCTCCCCTGGGGCATACACCGGGGAGCTGTTTTTT. It is translated as CASSSPGAYTGELFF.

V and J are TRBV6-5 and TRBJ1-6; D gene unclear. V dropped 2 bases and J dropped 6 bases, with 2 bases sitting between them. CDR3 length equals 12 residues. Germline loops: CDR1 MNHEY, CDR2 SVGAGI. The CDR3 DNA reads TGTGCCAGCAGTTACGGTAATTCACCCCTCCACTTT. It specifies CASSYGNSPLHF.

The chain employs TRBV12-3 or TRBV12-4 and TRBJ1-4, with a tentative D call TRBD1 (5 bases). The CDR3 runs 13 residues. Trimming took off 7 bases at V and 5 bases at J, with 11 bases between the two ends. The CDR3 region is CASKGTFNEKLFF. CDR3 sequence (DNA): TGTGCCAGCAAGGGGACCTTCAATGAAAAACTGTTTTTT.

As for this clone: The same CDR3 can be traced to other DNA sequences in this sample. The gene calls are TRBV6-1 and TRBJ1-1; no clear D. CDR1 and CDR2 from the germline V gene are MNHNS and SASEGT. This CDR3 contains 13 residues. The germline V and J ends were trimmed by 0 bases and 2 bases, with 4 bases remaining between them. The CDR3 spells CASSEAGNTEAFF. The CDR3 DNA follows: TGTGCCAGCAGTGAAGCGGGTAACACTGAAGCTTTCTTT.

Comments on this clone: Germline is not matched at one junction end, which may reflect a read error. The chain is built from TRBV11-3 and TRBJ1-4, with D tentatively TRBD1 (6 bases). The germline V gene has CDR1 SGHNT and CDR2 YENEEA. CDR3 length: 17 residues. In DNA form, the CDR3 reads TGTGCCAGCAGCCTAGAGGGGGGAGACGCAACTAATGAAAAACTGTTTTTT. This encodes CASSLEGGDATNEKLFF.

The chain links TRBV11-3 to TRBJ1-6; D is perhaps TRBD1 (5 bases). Trimming cost V 7 bases and J 9 bases, with 10 bases left between them. CDR3 length: 12 residues. Germline V gene data show CDR1 as SGHNT and CDR2 as YENEEA. In nucleotides, the CDR3 is TGTGCCAGCACCCTGGGGGGTTCACCCCTCCACTTT. This translates into CASTLGGSPLHF. Drawing the rest from reference TRBV11-3 and TRBJ1-6, the complete variable domain is EAGVVQSPRYKIIEKKQPVAFWCNPISGHNTLYWYLQNLGQGPELLIRYENEEAVDDSQLPKDRFSAERLKGVDSTLKIQPAELGDSAVYLCASTLGGSPLHFGNGTRLTVT.